The 27 T cell receptor beta chains below all came from one sample that was sequenced in a study of T cell repertoires in cytomegalovirus infection. TCRdb re-called the reads with MiXCR, one entry per CDR3 protein. The sample carries roughly 230,000 distinct CDR3 sequences, about 23% recorded once. The sequencing input was CD8+ T cells from PBMCs. The receptors were sampled from a human donor in good health (CMV status not recorded). Some clones in this sample may be carry-over from other donors' samples.

V is TRBV9 and J is TRBJ1-1; maybe TRBD1 (6 bases). V gave up 4 bases and J gave up 11 bases, with 15 bases separating them. The CDR3 is 12 residues long. Germline loops: CDR1 SGDLS, CDR2 YYNGEE. The CDR3 region has the DNA TGTGCCAGCAGCCCCGGGGCAGGGGAGGCTTTCTTT. Translation gives CASSPGAGEAFF.

CDR3 nucleotide sequence: TGTGCCAGCAGCGTAGGGACCAAAGCCAACGTCCTGACTTTC. This encodes CASSVGTKANVLTF. This chain uses TRBV9 with TRBJ2-6; D is unresolved. This CDR3 has 14 residues. Germline V gene lookup returns CDR1 SGDLS and CDR2 YYNGEE. The V gene lost 0 bases and the J gene lost 7 bases, with 8 bases spanning the gap.

This clonotype occurred a few times. The CDR3 loop reads CASRPGSRGSSEQYF. The CDR3 DNA is TGTGCCAGCAGACCGGGTTCACGTGGGAGTTCCGAGCAGTACTTC. The rearrangement uses TRBV6-5 and TRBJ2-7; maybe TRBD2 (5 bases). The length of the CDR3 is 15 residues. V lost 6 bases and J 6 bases, leaving 21 bases between the germline ends. Looked up from germline, CDR1 is MNHEY and CDR2 is SVGAGI.

V is TRBV12-3 or TRBV12-4 and J is TRBJ2-1; 7 nucleotides line up with TRBD2. The trim removed 3 bases at V and 5 bases at J, leaving 7 bases unmatched. The CDR3 has 15 residues. The CDR3 nucleotides are TGTGCCAGCAGTTTGGGGGGGGAAAGGAACAATGAGCAGTTCTTC. Residues: CASSLGGERNNEQFF.

This clonotype has a handful of counts. The V call is TRBV7-8, the J call TRBJ2-3; possibly TRBD2 for D (6 bases). Looked up from germline, CDR1 is SGHVS and CDR2 is FQNEAQ. The CDR3 contains 15 residues. With 5 bases removed from V and 0 bases from J, the gap between germline ends came to 12 bases. The CDR3 nucleotides are TGTGCCAGCAGCCCGGGGGTTACTAGCACAGATACGCAGTATTTT. Its translation is CASSPGVTSTDTQYF.

The rearrangement uses TRBV14 and TRBJ1-1, with a tentative D call TRBD1 (5 bases). This CDR3 is 14 amino acids long. Germline CDR1 and CDR2: SGHDN and FVKESK. Trimming took 1 base from V and 3 from J, leaving 9 bases between them. The CDR3 protein is CASSQGQGYTEAFF. The CDR3 nucleotides are TGTGCCAGCAGCCAAGGGCAGGGATACACTGAAGCTTTCTTT.

This clonotype was detected many times. This chain joins TRBV20-1 and TRBJ1-5; D is perhaps TRBD1 (6 bases). Between the trimmed V and J ends, which lost 4 bases and 5 bases, there was a span of 15 bases. The CDR3 is 14 residues long. Per germline, CDR1 DFQATT and CDR2 SNEGSKA (reference sequence). CDR3 region: CSANEGDTDQPQHF. The CDR3 region has the DNA TGCAGTGCTAATGAAGGGGACACCGATCAGCCCCAGCATTTT.

A few counts support this clonotype. The rearrangement links TRBV5-1 to TRBJ2-1; D gene uncertain. V lost 1 base to trimming and J lost 5 bases, with 7 bases between them. Germline V gene sequence: CDR1 SGHRS, CDR2 YFSETQ. CDR3 length equals 13 residues. The CDR3 DNA follows: TGCGCCAGCAGCTTGATACAACACAATGAGCAGTTCTTC. Translating gives CASSLIQHNEQFF.

This clonotype has just a few counts. V and J are TRBV12-3 or TRBV12-4 and TRBJ2-1; D not resolved. V shed 7 bases and J shed 4 bases, with 14 bases lying between them. This CDR3 has 14 amino acids. The DNA for the CDR3 is TGTGCCAGCAAGTCAGATCGTGATTACAATGAGCAGTTCTTC. Translating it yields CASKSDRDYNEQFF.

The gene calls are TRBV20-1 and TRBJ2-1; 10 bases line up with TRBD2. Germline V CDR1 and CDR2: DFQATT, SNEGSKA (reference sequence). This CDR3 is 18 amino acids long. J was trimmed by 0 bases and V by 3 bases; bases with no gene match: 11. This chain's CDR3 is CSASAGLAESDSYNEQFF. The CDR3 coding sequence is TGCAGTGCTAGCGCCGGACTAGCGGAATCCGACTCCTACAATGAGCAGTTCTTC.

This clonotype was seen a handful of times. The V and J genes are TRBV28 and TRBJ1-1, with 10 nucleotides matching TRBD1. There are 15 residues in the CDR3. The germline V gene has CDR1 MDHEN and CDR2 SYDVKM. The V and J ends lost 1 base and 3 bases, in that order; junction bases with no gene match: 2. The DNA for the CDR3 is TGTGCCAGCAGTTTATCCGGGACAGGGGACACTGAAGCTTTCTTT. This gives the protein CASSLSGTGDTEAFF.

The genes are TRBV28 and TRBJ2-3; 9 bases align to TRBD2. The length of the CDR3 is 15 residues. Germline V CDR1 and CDR2: MDHEN, SYDVKM. V trimming: 10 bases; J trimming: 1 base; junction bases outside the gene matches: 9. The CDR3: CATCPSGARTDTQYF. The CDR3 coding sequence is TGTGCCACCTGTCCTAGCGGGGCCCGCACAGATACGCAGTATTTT.

In this sample, this clonotype turned up many times. The chain employs TRBV7-2 and TRBJ2-7; the D is unclear. Germline V gene lookup returns CDR1 SGHTA and CDR2 FQGNSA. The CDR3 is 11 residues long. Deletions cut 5 bases from V and 0 bases from J, with 2 bases between. This chain's CDR3 is CASSDSYEQYF. The CDR3 DNA is TGTGCCAGCAGCGACTCCTACGAGCAGTACTTC.

This clonotype was seen only a few times. The genes are TRBV15 and TRBJ2-7; D is undetermined. From germline, CDR1 is LNHNV and CDR2 YYDKDF (reference sequence). V was trimmed by 1 base and J by 0 bases, leaving 4 bases between them. The CDR3 sequence is 13 residues long. The CDR3 nucleotides read TGTGCCACCAGCAGAGGGACCTCCTACGAGCAGTACTTC. This translates into CATSRGTSYEQYF. The whole variable domain, filled in from reference TRBV15 and TRBJ2-7, reads DAMVIQNPRYQVTQFGKPVTLSCSQTLNHNVMYWYQQKSSQAPKLLFHYYDKDFNNEADTPDNFQSRRPNTSFCFLDIRSPGLGDTAMYLCATSRGTSYEQYFGPGTRLTVT.

The V gene is TRBV7-3, the J gene TRBJ2-3; perhaps TRBD2 as D (6 bases). Germline V lookup: CDR1 SGHTA, CDR2 FQGTGA. The CDR3 runs 13 residues. Between the trimmed V and J ends, which lost 2 bases and 9 bases, there was a span of 12 bases. Written as DNA, the CDR3 is TGTGCCAGCAGCTTATCGGCTAGCGAAACGCAGTATTTT. As protein: CASSLSASETQYF.

The chain is built from TRBV2 and TRBJ2-1; the D is unclear. The V gene lost 8 bases and the J gene lost 8 bases, with 13 bases spanning the gap. In germline, CDR1 is SNHLY, CDR2 FYNNEI. The CDR3 length is 12 residues. CDR3 bases: TGTGCCAGCCGCTTGGACCTTTATGAGCAGTTCTTC. This codes for CASRLDLYEQFF. Supplemented by reference TRBV2 and TRBJ2-1, the full variable domain reads EPEVTQTPSHQVTQMGQEVILRCVPISNHLYFYWYRQILGQKVEFLVSFYNNEISEKSEIFDDQFSVERPDGSNFTLKIRSTKLEDSAMYFCASRLDLYEQFFGPGTRLTVL.

V usage is TRBV24-1 and J usage is TRBJ2-1; the match to TRBD2 covers 13 bases. J was trimmed by 7 bases and V by 5 bases; bases with no gene match: 7. CDR1 is KGHDR, CDR2 SFDVKD, per germline. This CDR3 is built from 16 residues. CDR3 coding DNA: TGTGCCACCAGTGTCTCACCGGGACTAGCGGGAAATGAGCAGTTCTTC. It specifies CATSVSPGLAGNEQFF.

The gene calls are TRBV27 and TRBJ2-7, with 10 bases that match TRBD2. The CDR3 contains 17 residues. Per germline, CDR1 MNHEY and CDR2 SMNVEV (reference sequence). V gave up 2 bases and J gave up 0 bases; unmatched junction bases: 7. The CDR3 loop is CASSLGLLAGASYEQYF. The CDR3 DNA reads as TGTGCCAGCAGTTTAGGGCTCCTAGCGGGGGCCTCCTACGAGCAGTACTTC.

This clonotype was counted between two and nine times. The chain links TRBV11-2 to TRBJ2-3, with D hard to call. The CDR3 loop spans 13 amino acids. The V gene lost 4 bases and the J gene lost 4 bases, with 9 bases spanning the gap. Germline assignment: CDR1 SGHAT and CDR2 FQNNGV. DNA for the CDR3: TGTGCCAGCAGCTCCACAGTCGCAGATACGCAGTATTTT. Protein product: CASSSTVADTQYF.

This clonotype was seen ten or more times. This sequence joins TRBV12-3 or TRBV12-4 and TRBJ1-6, with a weak D call TRBD1 (5 bases). V was shortened by 8 bases and J by 8 bases, with 10 bases between the two germline ends. This CDR3 region has 12 residues. In DNA form, the CDR3 reads TGTGCCAGCCGGGACGGGGATTCACCCCTCCACTTT. Encoded protein: CASRDGDSPLHF.

This sequence joins TRBV19 and TRBJ2-1; maybe TRBD2 (6 bases). Germline values: CDR1 LNHDA, CDR2 SQIVND (reference sequence). Trimming cost V 3 bases and J 8 bases, with 11 bases left between them. This CDR3 contains 13 residues. CDR3 loop: CASSIYSGDEQFF. CDR3 DNA sequence: TGTGCCAGTAGTATCTATTCGGGAGATGAGCAGTTCTTC.

This clonotype has ten or more counts. This sequence joins TRBV9 and TRBJ2-7; TRBD1 aligns across 9 bases. The CDR3 extends over 16 amino acids. V shed 3 bases, J shed 1 base, and the junction held 8 bases outside the gene matches. Germline CDR1 SGDLS, CDR2 YYNGEE. CDR3 DNA sequence: TGTGCCAGCAGCGCAACAGGGGGGACAGGGTCCTACGAGCAGTACTTC. Its translation: CASSATGGTGSYEQYF.

This clonotype was counted at least ten times. This sequence joins TRBV7-8 and TRBJ2-7; D is tentatively TRBD1 or TRBD2 (5 bases each). The CDR3 runs to 14 residues. Looked up from germline, CDR1 is SGHVS and CDR2 is FQNEAQ. The ends were cut back, 4 bases at V and 1 base at J, with 11 bases in the middle. CDR3 protein: CASSSDWGSYEQYF. CDR3 nucleotides: TGTGCCAGCAGCTCGGACTGGGGGTCCTACGAGCAGTACTTC.

The J gene is TRBJ1-5, the V gene TRBV19; a possible D gene is TRBD1 (5 bases). In germline, CDR1 is LNHDA, CDR2 SQIVND (reference sequence). V was shortened by 9 bases and J by 7 bases, with 10 bases between the two germline ends. The CDR3 runs to 11 residues. The CDR3 spells CASGGGQPQHF. The CDR3 DNA is TGTGCCAGCGGGGGAGGCCAGCCCCAGCATTTT.

This clonotype was seen repeatedly, ten times or more. The chain links TRBV7-9 to TRBJ2-1; tentatively, D is TRBD2 (5 bases). CDR3 length equals 15 residues. Trimming pared 3 bases from V and 6 bases from J, leaving 15 bases between. Germline V gene data show CDR1 as SEHNR and CDR2 as FQNEAQ (reference sequence). The CDR3 spells CASSFPAETANEQFF. The CDR3 nucleotides read TGTGCCAGCAGCTTCCCAGCGGAGACGGCCAATGAGCAGTTCTTC.

This clonotype was counted a few times. The J gene is TRBJ1-2, the V gene TRBV28; tentatively, D is TRBD1 (6 bases). CDR3 length equals 14 residues. Germline loops: CDR1 MDHEN, CDR2 SYDVKM. V lost 3 bases to trimming and J lost 7 bases, with 15 bases between them. Here the CDR3 DNA reads TGTGCCAGCAGTTTTTCGGGGGGCAGGGGTGGCTACACCTTC. Translation gives CASSFSGGRGGYTF.

For the CDR3, the DNA is TGCGCCAGCAGCCAAGAGGAGGGGGCGGGTAATGAAAAACTGTTTTTT. Protein: CASSQEEGAGNEKLFF. This chain connects TRBV4-1 to TRBJ1-4; 7 nucleotides match TRBD1. The CDR3 length is 16 residues. Losses at the gene ends were 0 bases for V and 4 bases for J; bases not matched to a gene: 5. Germline V lookup: CDR1 MGHRA, CDR2 YSYEKL.